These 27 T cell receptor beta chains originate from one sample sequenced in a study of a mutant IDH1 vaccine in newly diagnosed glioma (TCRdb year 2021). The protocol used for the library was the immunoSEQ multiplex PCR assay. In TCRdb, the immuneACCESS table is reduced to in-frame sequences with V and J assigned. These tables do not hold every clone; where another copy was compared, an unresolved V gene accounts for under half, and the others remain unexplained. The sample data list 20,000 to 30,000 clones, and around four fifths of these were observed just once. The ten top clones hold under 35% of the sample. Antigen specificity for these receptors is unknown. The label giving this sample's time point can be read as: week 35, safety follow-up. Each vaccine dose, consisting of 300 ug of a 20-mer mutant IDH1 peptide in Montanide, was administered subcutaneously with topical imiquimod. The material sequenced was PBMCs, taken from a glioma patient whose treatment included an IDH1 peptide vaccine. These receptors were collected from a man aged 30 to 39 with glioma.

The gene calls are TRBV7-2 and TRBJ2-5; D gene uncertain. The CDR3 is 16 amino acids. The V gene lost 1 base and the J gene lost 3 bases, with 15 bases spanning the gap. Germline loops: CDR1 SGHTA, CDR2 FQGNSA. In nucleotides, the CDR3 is TGTGCCAGCAGCTTAGGAATAACGTCGGTGGAAGAGACCCAGTACTTC. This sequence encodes CASSLGITSVEETQYF.

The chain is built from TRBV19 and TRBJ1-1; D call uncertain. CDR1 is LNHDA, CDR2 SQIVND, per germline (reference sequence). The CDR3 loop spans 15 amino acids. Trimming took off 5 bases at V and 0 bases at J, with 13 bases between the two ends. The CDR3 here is CASSLITPMNTEAFF. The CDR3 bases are TGTGCCAGTAGTCTCATAACACCGATGAACACTGAAGCTTTCTTT.

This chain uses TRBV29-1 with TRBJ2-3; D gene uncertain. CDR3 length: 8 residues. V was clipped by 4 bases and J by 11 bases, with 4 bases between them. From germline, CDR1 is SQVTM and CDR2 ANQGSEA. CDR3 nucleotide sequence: TGCAGCGTTGGCTGGCAGTATTTT. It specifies CSVGWQYF.

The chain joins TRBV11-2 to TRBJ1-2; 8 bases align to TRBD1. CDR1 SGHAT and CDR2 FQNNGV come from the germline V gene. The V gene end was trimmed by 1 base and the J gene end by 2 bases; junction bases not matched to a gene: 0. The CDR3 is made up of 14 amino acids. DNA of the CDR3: TGTGCCAGCAGCTTAGGGACAGGGAACTATGGCTACACCTTC. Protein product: CASSLGTGNYGYTF.

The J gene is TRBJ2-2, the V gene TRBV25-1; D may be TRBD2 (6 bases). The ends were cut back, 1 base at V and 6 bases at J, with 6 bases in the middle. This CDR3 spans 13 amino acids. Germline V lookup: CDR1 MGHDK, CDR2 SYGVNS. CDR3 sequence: CASSESSAGELFF. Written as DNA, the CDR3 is TGTGCCAGCAGTGAATCTAGCGCCGGGGAGCTGTTTTTT.

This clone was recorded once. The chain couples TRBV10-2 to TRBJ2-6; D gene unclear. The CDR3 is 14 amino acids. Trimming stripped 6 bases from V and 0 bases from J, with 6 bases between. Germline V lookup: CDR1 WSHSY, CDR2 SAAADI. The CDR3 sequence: CASSGPSGANVLTF. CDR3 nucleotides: TGCGCCAGCAGCGGCCCCTCTGGGGCCAACGTCCTGACTTTC.

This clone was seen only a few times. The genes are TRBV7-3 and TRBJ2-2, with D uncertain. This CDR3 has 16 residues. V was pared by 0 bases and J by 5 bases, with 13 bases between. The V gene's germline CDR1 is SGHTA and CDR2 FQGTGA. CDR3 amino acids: CASSLTQSLNTGELFF. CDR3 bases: TGTGCCAGCAGCTTAACGCAATCCTTGAATACCGGGGAGCTGTTTTTT.

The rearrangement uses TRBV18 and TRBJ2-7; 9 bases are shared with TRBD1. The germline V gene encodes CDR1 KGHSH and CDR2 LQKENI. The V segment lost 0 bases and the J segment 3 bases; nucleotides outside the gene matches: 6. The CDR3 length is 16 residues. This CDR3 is CASSPPIGQGNYEQYF. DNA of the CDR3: TGTGCCAGCTCACCACCGATTGGACAGGGGAACTACGAGCAGTACTTC. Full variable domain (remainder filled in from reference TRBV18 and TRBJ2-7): NAGVMQNPRHLVRRRGQEARLRCSPMKGHSHVYWYRQLPEEGLKFMVYLQKENIIDESGMPKERFSAEFPKEGPSILRIQQVVRGDSAAYFCASSPPIGQGNYEQYFGPGTRLTVT.

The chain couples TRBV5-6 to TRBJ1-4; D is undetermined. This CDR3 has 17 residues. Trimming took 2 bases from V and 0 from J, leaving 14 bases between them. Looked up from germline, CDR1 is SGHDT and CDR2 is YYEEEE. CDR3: CASSFTYTGSTNEKLFF. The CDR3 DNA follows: TGTGCCAGCAGCTTTACTTATACGGGGTCAACTAATGAAAAACTGTTTTTT. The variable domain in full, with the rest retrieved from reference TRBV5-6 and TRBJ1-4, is DAGVTQSPTHLIKTRGQQVTLRCSPKSGHDTVSWYQQALGQGPQFIFQYYEEEERQRGNFPDRFSGHQFPNYSSELNVNALLLGDSALYLCASSFTYTGSTNEKLFFGSGTQLSVL.

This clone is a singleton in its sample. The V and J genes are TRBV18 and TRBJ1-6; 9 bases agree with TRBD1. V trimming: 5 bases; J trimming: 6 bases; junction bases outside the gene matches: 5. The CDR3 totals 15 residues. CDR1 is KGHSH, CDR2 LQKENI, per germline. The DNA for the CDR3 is TGTGCCAGCTCAACTCAACAGGGGGCTAATTCACCCCTCCACTTT. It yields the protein CASSTQQGANSPLHF.

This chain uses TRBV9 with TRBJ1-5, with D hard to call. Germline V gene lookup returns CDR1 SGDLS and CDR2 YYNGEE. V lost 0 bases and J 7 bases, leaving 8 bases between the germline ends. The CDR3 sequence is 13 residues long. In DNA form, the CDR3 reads TGTGCCAGCAGCGTAGGTCAGGACCAGCCCCAGCATTTT. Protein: CASSVGQDQPQHF.

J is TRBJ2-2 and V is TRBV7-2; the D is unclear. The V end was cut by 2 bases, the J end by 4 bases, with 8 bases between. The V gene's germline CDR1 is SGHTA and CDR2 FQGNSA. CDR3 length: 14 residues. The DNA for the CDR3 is TGTGCCAGCAGCTTAAGTTTTGGCACCGGGGAGCTGTTTTTT. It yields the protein CASSLSFGTGELFF.

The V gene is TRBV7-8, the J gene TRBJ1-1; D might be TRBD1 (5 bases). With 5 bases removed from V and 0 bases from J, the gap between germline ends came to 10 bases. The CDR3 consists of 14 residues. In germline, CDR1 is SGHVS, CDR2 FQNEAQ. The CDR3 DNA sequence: TGTGCCAGCAGCCTACAGGCCATGAACACTGAAGCTTTCTTT. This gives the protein CASSLQAMNTEAFF.

The CDR3 DNA follows: TGCAGCGGGTTTCGGACAGATACGCAGTATTTT. Its protein product is CSGFRTDTQYF. V is TRBV29-1 and J is TRBJ2-3; D remains ambiguous. The germline V gene has CDR1 SQVTM and CDR2 ANQGSEA. Trimming left V 7 bases short and J 3 bases short, with 8 bases between. There are 11 residues in the CDR3.

CDR3 sequence reads: CASRMMTSNEQFF. CDR3 in DNA: TGTGCCAGCAGGATGATGACCTCCAATGAGCAGTTCTTC. The rearrangement uses TRBV2 and TRBJ2-1; D gene unclear. CDR3 length: 13 amino acids. Germline lookup yields CDR1 SNHLY and CDR2 FYNNEI. The V end lost 6 bases, the J end lost 6 bases, and 12 bases lay between the germline ends.

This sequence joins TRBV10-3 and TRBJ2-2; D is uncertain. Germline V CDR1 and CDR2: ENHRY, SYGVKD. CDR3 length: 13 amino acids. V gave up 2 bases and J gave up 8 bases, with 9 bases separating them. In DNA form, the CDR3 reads TGTGCCATCAGTGAGGCCCCAAGAGGGGAGCTGTTTTTT. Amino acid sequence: CAISEAPRGELFF.

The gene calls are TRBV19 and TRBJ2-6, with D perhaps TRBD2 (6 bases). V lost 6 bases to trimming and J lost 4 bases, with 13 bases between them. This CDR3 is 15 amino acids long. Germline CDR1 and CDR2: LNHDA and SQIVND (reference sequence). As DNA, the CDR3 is TGTGCCAGTAGGGACGGAGGGGCGGGGGCCAACGTCCTGACTTTC. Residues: CASRDGGAGANVLTF.

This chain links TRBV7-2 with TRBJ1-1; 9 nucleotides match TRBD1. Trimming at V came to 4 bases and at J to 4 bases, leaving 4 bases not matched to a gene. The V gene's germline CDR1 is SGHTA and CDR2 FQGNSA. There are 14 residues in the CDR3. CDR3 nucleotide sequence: TGTGCCAGCAGCTGGGGGACAGGGTCCACTGAAGCTTTCTTT. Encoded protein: CASSWGTGSTEAFF.

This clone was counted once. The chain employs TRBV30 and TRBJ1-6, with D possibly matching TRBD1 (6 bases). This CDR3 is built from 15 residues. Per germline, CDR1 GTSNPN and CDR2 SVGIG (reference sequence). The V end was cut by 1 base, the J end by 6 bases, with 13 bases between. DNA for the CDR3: TGTGCCTGGAGTGCAAGGACAGCAAGTAATTCACCCCTCCACTTT. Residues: CAWSARTASNSPLHF.

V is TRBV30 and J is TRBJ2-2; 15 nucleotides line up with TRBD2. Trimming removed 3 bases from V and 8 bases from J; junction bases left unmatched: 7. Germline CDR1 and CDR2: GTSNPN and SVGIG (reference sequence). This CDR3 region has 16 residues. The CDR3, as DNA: TGTGCCTGGAGCCTGGGACTAGCGGGGGGCGGAGGGGAGCTGTTTTTT. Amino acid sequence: CAWSLGLAGGGGELFF.

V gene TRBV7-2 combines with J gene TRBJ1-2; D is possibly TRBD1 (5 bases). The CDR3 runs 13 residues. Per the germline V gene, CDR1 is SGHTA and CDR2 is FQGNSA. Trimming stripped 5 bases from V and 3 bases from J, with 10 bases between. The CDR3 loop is CASSPGLDYGYTF. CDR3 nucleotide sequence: TGTGCCAGCAGCCCGGGACTGGACTATGGCTACACCTTC.

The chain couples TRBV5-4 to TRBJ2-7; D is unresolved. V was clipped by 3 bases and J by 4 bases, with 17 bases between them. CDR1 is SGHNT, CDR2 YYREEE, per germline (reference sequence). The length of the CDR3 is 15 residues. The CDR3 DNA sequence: TGTGCCAGCAGCTCCTACGTTGGGTTAGTGTACGAGCAGTACTTC. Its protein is CASSSYVGLVYEQYF. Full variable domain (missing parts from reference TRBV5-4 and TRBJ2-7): ETGVTQSPTHLIKTRGQQVTLRCSSQSGHNTVSWYQQALGQGPQFIFQYYREEENGRGNFPPRFSGLQFPNYSSELNVNALELDDSALYLCASSSYVGLVYEQYFGPGTRLTVT.

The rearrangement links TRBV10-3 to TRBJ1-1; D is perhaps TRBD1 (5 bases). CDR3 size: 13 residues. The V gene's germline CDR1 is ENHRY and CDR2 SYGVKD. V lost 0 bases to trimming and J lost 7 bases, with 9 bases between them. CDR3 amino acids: CAISESQGFEAFF. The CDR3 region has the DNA TGTGCCATCAGTGAGTCCCAGGGTTTTGAAGCTTTCTTT.

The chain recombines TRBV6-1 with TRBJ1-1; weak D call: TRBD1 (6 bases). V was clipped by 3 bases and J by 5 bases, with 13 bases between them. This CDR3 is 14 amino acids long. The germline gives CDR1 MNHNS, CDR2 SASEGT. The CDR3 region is CASSDRGMGTEAFF. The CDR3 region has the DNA TGTGCCAGCAGTGACAGGGGTATGGGAACTGAAGCTTTCTTT.

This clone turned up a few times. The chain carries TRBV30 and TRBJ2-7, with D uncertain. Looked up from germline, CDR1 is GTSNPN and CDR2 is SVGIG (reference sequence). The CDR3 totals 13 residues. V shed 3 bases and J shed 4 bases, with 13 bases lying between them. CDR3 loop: CAWRSKLSYEQYF. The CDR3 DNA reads TGTGCCTGGAGAAGCAAGCTCAGTTACGAGCAGTACTTC. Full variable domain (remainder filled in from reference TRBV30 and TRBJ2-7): SQTIHQWPATLVQPVGSPLSLECTVEGTSNPNLYWYRQAAGRGLQLLFYSVGIGQISSEVPQNLSASRPQDRQFILSSKKLLLSDSGFYLCAWRSKLSYEQYFGPGTRLTVT.

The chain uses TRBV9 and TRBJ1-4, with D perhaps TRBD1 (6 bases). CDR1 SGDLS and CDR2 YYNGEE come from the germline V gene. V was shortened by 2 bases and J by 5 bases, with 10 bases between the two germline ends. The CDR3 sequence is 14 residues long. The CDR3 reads CASSVGQGNEKLFF. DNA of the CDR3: TGTGCCAGCAGCGTGGGGCAGGGGAATGAAAAACTGTTTTTT.

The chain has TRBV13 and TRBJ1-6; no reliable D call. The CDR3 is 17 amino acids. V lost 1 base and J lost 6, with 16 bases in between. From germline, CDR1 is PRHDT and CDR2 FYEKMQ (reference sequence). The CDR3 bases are TGTGCCAGCAGCTTAGAGAACAGCCGGGCGTTTAATTCACCCCTCCACTTT. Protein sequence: CASSLENSRAFNSPLHF. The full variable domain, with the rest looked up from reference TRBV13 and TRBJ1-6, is AAGVIQSPRHLIKEKRETATLKCYPIPRHDTVYWYQQGPGQDPQFLISFYEKMQSDKGSIPDRFSAQQFSDYHSELNMSSLELGDSALYFCASSLENSRAFNSPLHFGNGTRLTVT.